Listed below are T cell receptor beta chains from one sample, sequenced in a study of shared clonotypes between healthy human individuals. Produced via immunoSEQ multiplex PCR; TCRdb's table is partial and in-frame only. Of a few million clones in the sample, just over 90% were seen once. Sequencing was done on a sample of naive CD4+ T cells sorted from blood. These TCRs come from a man aged 18 to 29 in good health. Each CDR3 is given with its conserved first and last residue. A D gene is named only where the DNA matches it firmly.

TRBJ2-4	NA	12	TRBV27	TGTGCCAGCAGTTTAAAGGGGATCATTCAGTACTTC	CASSLKGIIQYF
TRBJ2-5	NA	15	TRBV19	TGTGCCAGTAGTAGTGGACAGAGAGGTAGGGAGACCCAGTACTTC	CASSSGQRGRETQYF
TRBJ2-2	NA	16	TRBV5-4	TGTGCCAGCAGCCTTCCGGCATCCGGCGACACCGGGGAGCTGTTTTTT	CASSLPASGDTGELFF
TRBJ1-1	TRBD1	14	TRBV19	TGTGCCAGTAGTATCCCAGGGGGCTCAGGTGAAGCTTTCTTT	CASSIPGGSGEAFF
TRBJ1-4	TRBD1	15	TRBV27	TGTGCCAGCAGATCTTCAGGGGGTAGAGGGGAAAAACTGTTTTTT	CASRSSGGRGEKLFF
TRBJ1-1	NA	16	TRBV9	TGTGCCAGCAGCTTTCTAGGGGGGAGCGTGAACACTGAAGCTTTCTTT	CASSFLGGSVNTEAFF
TRBJ2-1	TRBD2	17	TRBV5-8	TGTGCCAGCAGCTCTATGGTGGGAGGGAGTTCCTACAATGAGCAGTTCTTC	CASSSMVGGSSYNEQFF
TRBJ2-5	TRBD1	16	TRBV5-1	TGCGCCAGCAGCTTGGCCCCACAGGGGGCCGAAGAGACCCAGTACTTC	CASSLAPQGAEETQYF
TRBJ1-2	TRBD1	15	TRBV5-1	TGCGCCAGCAGCTTGGTTGGCCGGGACAGCTATGGCTACACCTTC	CASSLVGRDSYGYTF
TRBJ1-2	NA	13	TRBV7-9	TGTGCCAGCAGCCGTCAGGAGTCCTATGGCTACACCTTC	CASSRQESYGYTF
TRBJ2-1	NA	15	TRBV12-5	TGTGCTAGTGGTTTGCTGGGACCTAACTACAATGAGCAGTTCTTC	CASGLLGPNYNEQFF
TRBJ2-3	TRBD2	16	TRBV10-2	TGCGCCAGCATGCGCACCGGGACTAGCGGGAGGGCCGGGAACTATTTT	CASMRTGTSGRAGNYF
TRBJ1-6	NA	18	TRBV28	TGTGCCAGCAGTGACGGTTCTGGGGGGAGCACCTATAATTCACCCCTCCACTTT	CASSDGSGGSTYNSPLHF
TRBJ2-7	NA	18	TRBV18	TGTGCCAGCTCACCGCGGTCCCTCTCCGGGAACAGCGCGGTCGAGCAGTACTTC	CASSPRSLSGNSAVEQYF
TRBJ2-5	NA	14	TRBV5-1	TGCGCCAGCAGCTCCCTGGACGGCCAAGAGACCCAGTACTTC	CASSSLDGQETQYF
TRBJ1-5	NA	13	TRBV5-1	TGCGCCAGTTCAAGTTATAGCAATCAGCCCCAGCATTTT	CASSSYSNQPQHF
TRBJ2-4	TRBD2	15	TRBV28	TGTGCCGCGGGGGACTCCAAAGGGGCCAAAAACATTCAGTACTTC	CAAGDSKGAKNIQYF
TRBJ1-1	NA	16	TRBV29-1	TGCAGCGTTCATGCAGGGGAGATTTTAAGGGACACTGAAGCTTTCTTT	CSVHAGEILRDTEAFF
TRBJ2-2	NA	12	TRBV7-3	TGTGCCAGCAGCTTCGGAGCCGGGGAGCTGTTTTTT	CASSFGAGELFF
TRBJ1-2	NA	14	TRBV5-6	TGTGCCAGCAGCTTGCAACCGGGTGGCTATGGCTACACCTTC	CASSLQPGGYGYTF
TRBJ2-7	TRBD2	14	TRBV5-1	TGCGCCAGCAGCTCGACTAGCGGGAGTATGGAGCAGTACTTC	CASSSTSGSMEQYF
TRBJ2-5	TRBD2	14	TRBV5-1	TGCGCCAGCAGCTTAGGACTAGCGGGAGAGACCCAGTACTTC	CASSLGLAGETQYF